This T cell receptor beta chain comes out of a study of T cells in Graves' hyperthyroidism and ophthalmopathy. Points from the study as a whole: Ophthalmopathy was identified by the model a median 6.5 months ahead of onset.

This clonotype came up many times. The antigen is not known. Not enrolled were patients with uncontrolled infection, other autoimmune disease, pregnancy or lactation. CDR1 SEHNR and CDR2 FQNEAQ come from the germline V gene (reference sequence). The CDR3 runs to 14 residues. Trimming pared 0 bases from V and 5 bases from J, leaving 9 bases between. Authors of the study amplified TCR beta CDR3 regions from RNA transcripts. RT-PCR in the first round (using the HTBI primer set) targeted the TCR CDR3. TCRdb processed the multiplex PCR reads anew with MiXCR; each CDR3 protein has one entry. This table has roughly 170,000 distinct CDR3 sequences, about 9.4% appearing once.

This receptor was identified in a woman between 18 and 29 years old with Graves' hyperthyroidism that later progressed to Graves' ophthalmopathy. V is TRBV7-9 and J is TRBJ2-3; D is perhaps TRBD1 (6 bases). The sequencing sample was made of blood. The CDR3 DNA sequence: TGTGCCAGCAGCTTAGCACAGGGCGGAGATACGCAGTATTTT. It codes for CASSLAQGGDTQYF.